This TCR beta chain was found in a study of T cells in Graves' hyperthyroidism and ophthalmopathy. General observations from the study: Most thyroid clonotypes that were expanded above 0.001 also turned up in blood.

The blood specimen was taken at initial hyperthyroidism diagnosis, before any ophthalmopathy symptoms. It was RNA transcripts that yielded the amplified TCR beta CDR3 regions. Researchers ran a first-round RT-PCR on the TCR CDR3 using the HTBI primer set. TCRdb reanalysed the multiplex PCR reads using MiXCR and keeps one entry per CDR3 protein. Among some 600,000 distinct CDR3 sequences listed, more than 11% were seen once. The CDR3 runs to 16 residues. Germline-derived CDR1 and CDR2 are DFQATT and SNEGSKA (reference sequence). Trimming removed 4 bases from V and 5 bases from J, with 23 bases in between. This clonotype appeared many times. Its antigen is unknown.

The sequenced sample was blood. This receptor was obtained from a young woman with Graves' hyperthyroidism that later progressed to Graves' ophthalmopathy. The chain is built from TRBV20-1 and TRBJ2-5, with TRBD2 as a possible D gene (5 bases). CDR3 sequence: CSAISSEGRVGETQYF. DNA for the CDR3: TGCAGTGCTATTTCTAGTGAGGGAAGGGTTGGGGAGACCCAGTACTTC.